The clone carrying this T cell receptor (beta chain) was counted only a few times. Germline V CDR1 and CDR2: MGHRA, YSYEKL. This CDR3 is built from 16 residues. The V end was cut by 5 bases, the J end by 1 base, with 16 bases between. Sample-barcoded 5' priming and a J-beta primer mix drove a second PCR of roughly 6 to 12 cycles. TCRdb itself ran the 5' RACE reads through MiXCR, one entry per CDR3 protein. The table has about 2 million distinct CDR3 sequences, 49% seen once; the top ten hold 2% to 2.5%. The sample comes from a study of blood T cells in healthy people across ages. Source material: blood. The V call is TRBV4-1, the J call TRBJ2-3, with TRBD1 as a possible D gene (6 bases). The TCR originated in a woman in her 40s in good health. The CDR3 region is CASSILGTPGTDTQYF. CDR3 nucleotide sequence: TGCGCCAGCAGCATCCTCGGGACACCAGGCACAGATACGCAGTATTTT.